Below are 19 T cell receptor beta chains sequenced from a single sample in a study of post-analysis software for immune sequencing data. Antigens of these TCRs are unknown. Study-level points and caveats: When patients were compared with controls, a handful of TRBV segments were more frequent, TRBV5-6, TRBV5-1 and TRBV20-1 among them.

The authors incorporated unique molecular identifiers into the TCR beta cDNA libraries. Each CDR3 protein gets one entry after TCRdb re-called the PCR reads with MiXCR. The table shows around 440,000 distinct CDR3 sequences, with around 40% occurring only once. Sequencing input: blood. The receptors were sampled from a girl under 18 with multiple sclerosis.

The chain has TRBV24-1 and TRBJ2-1; 7 bases are a match to TRBD2. Unmatched junction bases numbered 18, after V lost 4 bases and J lost 4 bases. The CDR3 is 19 amino acids. Germline V gives CDR1 KGHDR, CDR2 SFDVKD. This CDR3 reads CATSDPLGSQAGSYNEQFF. CDR3 bases: TGTGCCACCAGTGACCCCCTCGGGAGTCAAGCGGGGAGTTACAATGAGCAGTTCTTC.

This clonotype was observed a few times. The CDR3 DNA follows: TGTGCCAGCAGTTACCGCCCGAGGGGAGAGGAGCAGTTCTTC. Encoded protein: CASSYRPRGEEQFF. The V gene is TRBV6-5, the J gene TRBJ2-1; D tentatively reads TRBD1 or TRBD2 (5 bases each). The CDR3 totals 14 residues. The V end was cut by 2 bases, the J end by 10 bases, with 15 bases between. Germline-derived CDR1 and CDR2 are MNHEY and SVGAGI.

V and J are TRBV3-1 and TRBJ1-5; D remains unclear. The ends were cut back, 2 bases at V and 5 bases at J, with 7 bases in the middle. The CDR3 is 13 amino acids. The germline V gene encodes CDR1 LGHDT and CDR2 YNNKEL (reference sequence). Here the CDR3 reads CASSQQTDQPQHF. DNA of the CDR3: TGTGCCAGCAGCCAACAAACCGATCAGCCCCAGCATTTT.

The rearrangement uses TRBV7-3 and TRBJ2-4; a possible D gene is TRBD2 (6 bases). The CDR3 loop spans 16 amino acids. Trimming shortened V by 2 bases and J by 2 bases, and 13 bases separated the two germline ends. The germline V gene encodes CDR1 SGHTA and CDR2 FQGTGA. CDR3 in DNA: TGTGCCAGCAGCTTACATGGTGCGGGAACCAAAAACATTCAGTACTTC. Protein: CASSLHGAGTKNIQYF.

The gene calls are TRBV10-3 and TRBJ2-1, with TRBD2 matching 10 bases. The V gene end was trimmed by 2 bases and the J gene end by 5 bases; junction bases not matched to a gene: 6. Germline V gives CDR1 ENHRY, CDR2 SYGVKD. The CDR3 has 16 amino acids. The CDR3 DNA reads TGTGCCATCAGTGAGACCGGGACTAGCGTAAACAATGAGCAGTTCTTC. It encodes CAISETGTSVNNEQFF.

This clonotype was counted only a few times. The V call is TRBV20-1, the J call TRBJ2-2; 7 nucleotides match TRBD1. Germline values: CDR1 DFQATT, CDR2 SNEGSKA (reference sequence). V shed 2 bases and J 6 bases; nucleotides not matched to a gene: 6. The CDR3 spans 14 residues. The CDR3 here is CSARTITGAGELFF. CDR3 nucleotides: TGCAGTGCTAGAACCATTACAGGGGCCGGGGAGCTGTTTTTT.

The V gene is TRBV29-1, the J gene TRBJ2-1; 7 bases map to TRBD1. The ends lost 4 bases at V and 13 bases at J; junction bases unmatched: 4. This CDR3 has 10 residues. CDR1 is SQVTM, CDR2 ANQGSEA, per germline. DNA of the CDR3: TGCAGCGTTGCGGACAGGATCCAGTTCTTC. Its translation: CSVADRIQFF.

Here the CDR3 DNA reads TGTGCCAGCAGCTTGACTAGCGGGAGGGCGTATGAGCAGTTCTTC. Its translation is CASSLTSGRAYEQFF. The chain combines TRBV7-2 with TRBJ2-1; TRBD2 agrees at 14 bases. Germline CDR1 and CDR2: SGHTA and FQGNSA. The CDR3 contains 15 residues. V trimming: 3 bases; J trimming: 8 bases; junction bases outside the gene matches: 3.

This chain connects TRBV20-1 to TRBJ2-3, with 9 bases matching TRBD2. Germline CDR1 reads DFQATT; CDR2 reads SNEGSKA (reference sequence). V was clipped by 5 bases and J by 4 bases; unmatched bases: 10. The CDR3 is made up of 15 amino acids. CDR3 DNA sequence: TGCAGTGCTTACGGCAGTAGCGGGAGACCAGATACGCAGTATTTT. Its protein is CSAYGSSGRPDTQYF.

This rearrangement joins TRBV6-1 to TRBJ2-7, with a tentative D call TRBD2 (7 bases). Looked up from germline, CDR1 is MNHNS and CDR2 is SASEGT. The V end lost 0 bases, the J end lost 10 bases, and 22 bases lay between the germline ends. The CDR3 has 16 amino acids. CDR3 residues: CASSEALPRGATDQYF. In DNA, the CDR3 is TGTGCCAGCAGTGAAGCTCTCCCCCGGGGGGCGACGGATCAGTACTTC.

The chain links TRBV7-2 to TRBJ2-6; D is undetermined. CDR3 length equals 15 residues. The germline CDR1 and CDR2 sequences are SGHTA and FQGNSA. V lost 3 bases, J lost 0 bases, and 6 bases lay in between. CDR3 nucleotide sequence: TGTGCCAGCAGCTTCGGGTTCTCTGGGGCCAACGTCCTGACTTTC. The encoded protein is CASSFGFSGANVLTF.

This clonotype was seen only a few times. The CDR3 DNA reads TGTGCCAGCAGTTTCTCTGGGGTTGAGGGCTACACCTTC. Protein sequence: CASSFSGVEGYTF. V gene TRBV12-3 or TRBV12-4 combines with J gene TRBJ1-2; D is unresolved. V gave up 3 bases and J gave up 8 bases, with 13 bases separating them. CDR3 size: 13 residues.

This clonotype was observed many times. This chain uses TRBV24-1 with TRBJ2-5, with D perhaps matching TRBD2 (5 bases). Germline V gives CDR1 KGHDR, CDR2 SFDVKD. With 3 bases removed from V and 5 bases from J, the gap between germline ends came to 15 bases. The CDR3 runs 15 residues. CDR3 protein: CATSDASLGWETQYF. Written as DNA, the CDR3 is TGTGCCACCAGTGATGCCTCACTAGGATGGGAGACCCAGTACTTC.

CDR3 protein: CASSLTDRDYGYTF. CDR3 in DNA: TGCGCCAGCAGCTTGACGGACAGGGACTATGGCTACACCTTC. The chain combines TRBV5-1 with TRBJ1-2; 8 nucleotides agree with TRBD1. The germline V gene has CDR1 SGHRS and CDR2 YFSETQ. The V and J ends lost 1 base and 3 bases, in that order; junction bases with no gene match: 2. The CDR3 length is 14 residues.

This sequence joins TRBV20-1 and TRBJ1-5; a possible D gene is TRBD1 (5 bases). V was pared by 0 bases and J by 1 base, with 16 bases between. The CDR3 sequence is 17 residues long. Germline CDR1 reads DFQATT; CDR2 reads SNEGSKA (reference sequence). CDR3 sequence (DNA): TGCAGTGCTAGAGATTGGAAAGGGGAGGAGAGCAATCAGCCCCAGCATTTT. This codes for CSARDWKGEESNQPQHF.

This sequence joins TRBV25-1 and TRBJ1-2, with D perhaps TRBD1 (6 bases). V shed 6 bases and J shed 4 bases, with 12 bases lying between them. The CDR3 has 13 residues. Germline V gene data show CDR1 as MGHDK and CDR2 as SYGVNS. The CDR3 is CASRGTDSYGYTF. The CDR3 DNA follows: TGTGCCAGCAGGGGGACGGACAGCTATGGCTACACCTTC.

This chain connects TRBV10-3 to TRBJ1-1; 9 nucleotides match TRBD1. This CDR3 comprises 12 residues. CDR1 and CDR2 (germline): ENHRY, SYGVKD. The J segment lost 6 bases and the V segment lost 11 bases, leaving 7 bases of the junction unmatched. This CDR3 reads CAVQQGAAEAFF. The CDR3 DNA reads TGTGCCGTACAACAGGGGGCAGCTGAAGCTTTCTTT.

This clonotype was detected only a few times. The V call is TRBV20-1, the J call TRBJ2-4; D might be TRBD1 (6 bases). Looked up from germline, CDR1 is DFQATT and CDR2 is SNEGSKA (reference sequence). The CDR3 is 16 residues long. V gave up 5 bases and J gave up 0 bases, with 17 bases separating them. The CDR3 here is CSALLLDSLAKNIQYF. The CDR3, as DNA: TGCAGTGCTCTTCTTTTGGACAGCCTAGCCAAAAACATTCAGTACTTC.

The rearrangement joins TRBV29-1 to TRBJ2-1, with D possibly called TRBD1 or TRBD2 (5 bases each). CDR3 length equals 13 residues. Trimming left V 8 bases short and J 9 bases short, with 20 bases between. Germline V lookup: CDR1 SQVTM, CDR2 ANQGSEA. As DNA, the CDR3 is TGCAGCATTGGGGGAACTAGGGGTGGTGAGCAGTTCTTC. This translates into CSIGGTRGGEQFF.